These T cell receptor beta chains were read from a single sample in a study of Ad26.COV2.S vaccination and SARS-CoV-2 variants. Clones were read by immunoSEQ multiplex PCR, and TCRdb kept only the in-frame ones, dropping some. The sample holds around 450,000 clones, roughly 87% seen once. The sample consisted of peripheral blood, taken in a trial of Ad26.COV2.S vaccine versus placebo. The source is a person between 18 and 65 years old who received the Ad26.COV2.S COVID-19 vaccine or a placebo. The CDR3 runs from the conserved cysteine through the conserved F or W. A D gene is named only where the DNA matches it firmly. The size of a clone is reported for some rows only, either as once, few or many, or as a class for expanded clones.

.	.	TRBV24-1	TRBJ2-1	CATGDNEQFF	TGTGCCACCGGAGACAATGAGCAGTTCTTC
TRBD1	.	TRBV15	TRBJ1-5	CATSRVHGRQGAYQPQHF	TGTGCCACCAGCAGGGTACATGGTCGGCAGGGGGCTTACCAGCCCCAGCATTTT
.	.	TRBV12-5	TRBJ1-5	CASGSQPCGRTSSNQPQHF	TGTGCTAGTGGTTCTCAACCCTGTGGCCGGACAAGCAGCAATCAGCCCCAGCATTTT
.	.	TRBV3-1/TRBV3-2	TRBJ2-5	CASSQEFGETQYF	TGTGCCAGCAGCCAAGAGTTCGGAGAGACCCAGTACTTC
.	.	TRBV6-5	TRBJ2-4	CASSSHETKNIQYF	TGTGCCAGCAGTTCCCATGAAACCAAAAACATTCAGTACTTC
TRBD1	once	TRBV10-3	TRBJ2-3	CAIRSGQGGPDTQYF	TGTGCCATCAGATCCGGACAGGGCGGGCCAGATACGCAGTATTTT
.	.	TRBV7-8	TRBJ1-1	CASRGHLLGEAFF	TGTGCCAGCAGGGGACACCTTTTGGGTGAAGCTTTCTTT
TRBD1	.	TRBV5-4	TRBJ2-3	CASSVPGQWGVF	TGTGCCAGCAGCGTACCGGGACAGTGGGGAGTATTT
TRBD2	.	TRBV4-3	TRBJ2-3	CASSQDAGLDTTDTQYF	TGCGCCAGCAGCCAAGATGCGGGACTAGACACCACAGATACGCAGTATTTT
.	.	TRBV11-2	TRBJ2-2	CASSLRPTLSTGELFF	TGTGCCAGCAGCTTAAGGCCGACCCTGAGCACCGGGGAGCTGTTTTTT
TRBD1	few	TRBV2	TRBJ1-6	CASSEGRGQPLHF	TGTGCCAGCAGTGAAGGCAGGGGGCAACCCCTCCACTTT
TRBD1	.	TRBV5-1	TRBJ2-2	CASTQSGTANTGELFF	TGCGCCAGCACCCAATCCGGGACAGCGAACACCGGGGAGCTGTTTTTT
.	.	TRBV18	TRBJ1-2	CASSPPNSWDYGYTF	TGTGCCAGCTCACCACCGAATTCGTGGGACTATGGCTACACCTTC
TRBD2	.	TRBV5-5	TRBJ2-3	CASSSGLAGATDTQYF	TGTGCCAGCAGCTCGGGACTAGCGGGGGCCACAGATACGCAGTATTTT
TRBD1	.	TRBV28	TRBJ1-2	CASNGQAGFNYGYTF	TGTGCCAGCAACGGACAGGCGGGATTTAACTATGGCTACACCTTC
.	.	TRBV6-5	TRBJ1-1	CASSSPTGNTEAFF	TGTGCCAGCAGTTCCCCGACAGGGAACACTGAAGCTTTCTTT
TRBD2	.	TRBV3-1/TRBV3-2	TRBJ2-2	CASSQDLLAGGPGTGELFF	TGTGCCAGCAGCCAAGATCTCCTAGCGGGAGGGCCCGGCACCGGGGAGCTGTTTTTT
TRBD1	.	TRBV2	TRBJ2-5	CASSRDRTQETQYF	TGTGCCAGCAGTAGGGACAGGACCCAAGAGACCCAGTACTTC
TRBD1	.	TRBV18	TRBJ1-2	CASSQGQGYGYTF	TGTGCCAGCTCACAGGGACAGGGCTATGGCTACACCTTC
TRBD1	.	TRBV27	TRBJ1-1	CASRYKQGALTEAFF	TGTGCCAGCAGATACAAACAGGGGGCGCTTACTGAAGCTTTCTTT
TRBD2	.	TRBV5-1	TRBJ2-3	CASSLRDSGNPVTDTQYF	TGCGCCAGCAGCTTGAGGGATAGCGGGAACCCCGTCACAGATACGCAGTATTTT
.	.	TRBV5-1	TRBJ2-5	CASSLEGVGVETQYF	TGCGCCAGCAGCTTGGAGGGGGTGGGAGTAGAGACCCAGTACTTC
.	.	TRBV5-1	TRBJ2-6	CASSPRGVASGANVLTF	TGCGCCAGCAGCCCCCGGGGAGTCGCCAGTGGGGCCAACGTCCTGACTTTC
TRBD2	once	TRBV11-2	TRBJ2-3	CASSLAGMGGTQYF	TGTGCCAGCAGCCTAGCGGGGATGGGGGGGACGCAGTATTTT
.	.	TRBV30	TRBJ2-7	CAWSPGFSYEQYF	TGTGCCTGGTCTCCAGGGTTCTCCTACGAGCAGTACTTC
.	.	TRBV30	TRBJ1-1	CAWSHGGQTEAFF	TGTGCCTGGAGTCACGGCGGTCAGACTGAAGCTTTCTTT
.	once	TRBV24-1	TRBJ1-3	CATSDAGGSGNTIYF	TGTGCCACCAGTGATGCCGGGGGATCTGGAAACACCATATATTTT
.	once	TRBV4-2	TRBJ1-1	CASSQDYNTEAFF	TGTGCCAGCAGCCAAGATTACAACACTGAAGCTTTCTTT
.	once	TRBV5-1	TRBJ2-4	CASSLVPWGVNIQYF	TGCGCCAGCAGCTTGGTCCCCTGGGGGGTAAACATTCAGTACTTC
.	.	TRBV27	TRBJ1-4	CASPFGRAPPKLFF	TGTGCCAGCCCCTTTGGGAGGGCCCCGCCGAAACTGTTTTTT
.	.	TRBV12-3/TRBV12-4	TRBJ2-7	CASSSRYEQYF	TGTGCCAGCAGTTCCCGGTACGAGCAGTACTTC
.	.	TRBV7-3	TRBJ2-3	CASSDQLGVSDTQYF	TGTGCCAGCAGCGACCAGTTAGGGGTCTCAGATACGCAGTATTTT
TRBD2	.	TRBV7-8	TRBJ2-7	CASSLELAGGLEQYF	TGTGCCAGCAGCTTAGAGCTAGCGGGGGGGCTTGAGCAGTACTTC
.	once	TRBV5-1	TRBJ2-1	CASRRGLPLPNNEQFF	TGCGCCAGCAGGCGCGGTCTACCACTTCCAAACAATGAGCAGTTCTTC
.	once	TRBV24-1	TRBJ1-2	CATSDGRGTYGYTF	TGTGCCACCAGTGATGGTCGGGGGACCTATGGCTACACCTTC
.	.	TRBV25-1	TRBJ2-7	CASSDPAGRGNYEQYF	TGTGCCAGCAGTGATCCCGCAGGGAGAGGAAACTACGAGCAGTACTTC
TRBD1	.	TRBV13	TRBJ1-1	CATSGQGVFEAFF	TGTGCCACTTCGGGACAGGGGGTTTTTGAAGCTTTCTTT
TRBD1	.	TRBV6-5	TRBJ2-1	CASSYGTGRYNEQFF	TGTGCCAGCAGTTACGGGACAGGGAGGTACAATGAGCAGTTCTTC
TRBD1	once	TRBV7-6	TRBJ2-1	CASSPRQGLYEQFF	TGTGCCAGCAGCCCCAGACAGGGTCTCTATGAGCAGTTCTTC
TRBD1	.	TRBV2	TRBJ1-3	CASGGAGGSGNTIYF	TGTGCCAGCGGTGGCGCAGGGGGCTCTGGAAACACCATATATTTT
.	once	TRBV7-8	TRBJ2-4	CASSLTPHPKNIQYF	TGTGCCAGCAGCCTAACCCCGCATCCCAAAAACATTCAGTACTTC
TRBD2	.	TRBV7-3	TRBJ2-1	CASSLIAGLAGSDEQFF	TGTGCCAGCAGCTTAATAGCGGGCTTAGCGGGGTCCGATGAGCAGTTCTTC
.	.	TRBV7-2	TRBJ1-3	CASSLGFGGNTIYF	TGTGCCAGCAGCTTAGGTTTTGGAGGAAACACCATATATTTT
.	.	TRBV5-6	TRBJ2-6	CASSRSGANVLTF	TGTGCCAGCAGCCGCTCTGGGGCCAACGTCCTGACTTTC
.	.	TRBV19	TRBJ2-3	CASTPLGSPGTDTQYF	TGTGCCAGTACCCCCTTGGGCTCACCAGGCACAGATACGCAGTATTTT
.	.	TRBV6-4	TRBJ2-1	CASSLQGRGEQFF	TGTGCCAGCAGTTTGCAGGGACGGGGTGAGCAGTTCTTC
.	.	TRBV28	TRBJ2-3	CASSGEDRGILRGASTDTQYF	TGTGCCAGCAGTGGGGAAGACAGGGGAATTTTGCGGGGGGCCTCCACAGATACGCAGTATTTT
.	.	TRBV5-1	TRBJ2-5	CASSLRQETQYF	TGCGCCAGCAGCTTAAGGCAAGAGACCCAGTACTTC
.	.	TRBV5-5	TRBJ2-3	CASSLWVTSTDTQYF	TGTGCCAGCAGCTTGTGGGTTACTAGCACAGATACGCAGTATTTT
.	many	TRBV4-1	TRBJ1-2	CASSPLGLGKGGYTF	TGCGCCAGCAGCCCCCTAGGGCTGGGAAAGGGTGGCTACACCTTC
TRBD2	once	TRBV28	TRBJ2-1	CASSLRGTYNEQFF	TGTGCCAGCAGTTTGCGGGGGACCTACAATGAGCAGTTCTTC
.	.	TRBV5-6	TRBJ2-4	CASSRGGLATLSKNIQYF	TGTGCCAGCAGCCGTGGGGGACTTGCCACCTTATCCAAAAACATTCAGTACTTC
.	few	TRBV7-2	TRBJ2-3	CASSLVGQHTDTQYF	TGTGCCAGCAGCTTAGTTGGACAGCACACAGATACGCAGTATTTT